Shown below are 30 T cell receptor beta chains from a single sample sequenced in a study of regulatory T cells in long-lasting Graves disease. Combining iRepertoire HTBI primers with Arm-PCR of CDR3 regions, the authors built TCR beta libraries. TCRdb used MiXCR to reprocess the multiplex PCR reads, holding one entry per CDR3 protein. This sample has hundreds of thousands of distinct CDR3 sequences, with approximately 15% found just once. Time point noted: newly diagnosed GD, antithyroid drugs for less than 3 months. There was RNA extracted from PBMCs, and the TCR library was made from it. These records were also assigned to another study, of T cells in Graves' hyperthyroidism and ophthalmopathy.

Sequencing used peripheral blood mononuclear cells (PBMCs), obtained at new diagnosis, from a patient treated with antithyroid drugs. The source is a woman in her twenties or thirties with Graves disease.

The chain joins TRBV30 to TRBJ1-1; D is possibly TRBD1 (5 bases). Trimming shortened V by 5 bases and J by 4 bases, and 14 bases separated the two germline ends. Germline values: CDR1 GTSNPN, CDR2 SVGIG (reference sequence). This CDR3 spans 13 amino acids. Here the CDR3 DNA reads TGTGCCTGGGGGACGGGGACGGGCACTGAAGCTTTCTTT. As protein: CAWGTGTGTEAFF.

In this sample, this clonotype turned up a few times. The rearrangement uses TRBV19 and TRBJ1-2; 7 nucleotides line up with TRBD1. Trimming at V came to 5 bases and at J to 4 bases, leaving 7 bases not matched to a gene. CDR3 length: 14 amino acids. Germline CDR1 reads LNHDA; CDR2 reads SQIVND (reference sequence). The CDR3 nucleotides read TGTGCCAGTAGTGCCCAGGGGGTGACCTATGGCTACACCTTC. Amino acids: CASSAQGVTYGYTF. Together with reference TRBV19 and TRBJ1-2, the CDR3 gives the full variable domain: DGGITQSPKYLFRKEGQNVTLSCEQNLNHDAMYWYRQDPGQGLRLIYYSQIVNDFQKGDIAEGYSVSREKKESFPLTVTSAQKNPTAFYLCASSAQGVTYGYTFGSGTRLTVV.

In this sample, this clonotype turned up many times. The J gene is TRBJ1-2, the V gene TRBV27; 8 bases are a match to TRBD1. V was clipped by 5 bases and J by 4 bases; unmatched bases: 12. The CDR3 spans 16 residues. CDR1 MNHEY and CDR2 SMNVEV come from the germline V gene (reference sequence). This chain's CDR3 is CASSPDGTGFLYGYTF. Written as DNA, the CDR3 is TGTGCCAGCAGTCCCGACGGGACAGGTTTCCTCTATGGCTACACCTTC.

This clonotype was seen more than once but under ten times. The chain employs TRBV5-1 and TRBJ2-3, with 13 nucleotides matching TRBD2. After removal of 2 bases from V and 5 bases from J, the junction contained 5 bases not matched to a gene. Germline V CDR1 and CDR2: SGHRS, YFSETQ. This CDR3 has 16 residues. CDR3 DNA sequence: TGCGCCAGCAGCTTAGGACTAGCGGGAGTGATAGATACGCAGTATTTT. Amino acids: CASSLGLAGVIDTQYF.

This clonotype was observed at least ten times. This chain uses TRBV28 with TRBJ1-1, with D unresolved. The length of the CDR3 is 11 residues. Germline assignment: CDR1 MDHEN and CDR2 SYDVKM. Trimming cost V 5 bases and J 12 bases, with 13 bases left between them. The CDR3 reads CASSPDTRTFF. As DNA, the CDR3 is TGTGCCAGCAGTCCCGACACCCGGACTTTCTTT.

V usage is TRBV29-1 and J usage is TRBJ1-4; D gene uncertain. CDR3 length equals 14 residues. The germline CDR1 and CDR2 sequences are SQVTM and ANQGSEA. V lost 6 bases and J lost 7, with 18 bases in between. The CDR3 loop is CSVAPAGWGEKLFF. The CDR3 DNA reads TGCAGCGTCGCCCCGGCGGGTTGGGGTGAAAAACTGTTTTTT.

The rearrangement joins TRBV12-3 or TRBV12-4 to TRBJ1-5, with unresolved D. Between the trimmed V and J ends, which lost 6 bases and 0 bases, there was a span of 18 bases. This CDR3 is 17 amino acids long. The CDR3 region has the DNA TGTGCCAGCAGGCCCGGGCCCCCTCGGGATAGCAATCAGCCCCAGCATTTT. Encoded protein: CASRPGPPRDSNQPQHF.

This clonotype was observed many times. This rearrangement joins TRBV19 to TRBJ1-1; maybe TRBD1 (6 bases). The V end was cut by 5 bases, the J end by 0 bases, with 13 bases between. CDR1 is LNHDA and CDR2 is SQIVND in the germline V gene (reference sequence). CDR3 length: 15 amino acids. CDR3 nucleotides: TGTGCCAGTAGTTCCGGCGGACAGCTGAACACTGAAGCTTTCTTT. It codes for CASSSGGQLNTEAFF.

In nucleotides, the CDR3 is TGTGCCAGCAGCGTACAGGCGACCGGGGGCTACACCTTC. Encoded protein: CASSVQATGGYTF. This rearrangement joins TRBV9 to TRBJ1-2; D is unresolved. V dropped 1 base and J dropped 8 bases, with 12 bases sitting between them. The CDR3 runs 13 residues. CDR1 SGDLS and CDR2 YYNGEE come from the germline V gene.

The chain's CDR3 is CASSEQIYNEQFF. The CDR3 DNA reads as TGTGCCAGCAGTGAGCAGATATACAATGAGCAGTTCTTC. The genes are TRBV2 and TRBJ2-1; D is unresolved. Trimming pared 3 bases from V and 4 bases from J, leaving 7 bases between. This CDR3 has 13 amino acids. CDR1 is SNHLY, CDR2 FYNNEI, per germline.

This clonotype was seen a few times. The chain is built from TRBV27 and TRBJ1-4; D may be TRBD1 (5 bases). CDR1 and CDR2 from the germline V gene are MNHEY and SMNVEV (reference sequence). The CDR3 has 15 amino acids. The germline V and J ends were trimmed by 0 bases and 7 bases, with 12 bases remaining between them. The CDR3, as DNA: TGTGCCAGCAGTTTATCGACGGGGGTAGGTGAAAAACTGTTTTTT. It specifies CASSLSTGVGEKLFF.

V and J are TRBV30 and TRBJ1-3; D is ambiguous. V lost 4 bases, J lost 1 base, and 11 bases lay in between. Germline-derived CDR1 and CDR2 are GTSNPN and SVGIG (reference sequence). The CDR3 totals 14 residues. The chain's CDR3 is CAWNSFGSGNTIYF. CDR3 bases: TGTGCCTGGAACAGTTTCGGGTCTGGAAACACCATATATTTT.

Many counts were recorded for this clonotype. This rearrangement joins TRBV5-1 to TRBJ1-1, with a possible D match to TRBD1 (6 bases). V was cut by 1 base and J by 0 bases, with 10 bases left in between. This CDR3 is built from 15 residues. Germline V gives CDR1 SGHRS, CDR2 YFSETQ. The DNA of the CDR3 is TGCGCCAGCAGCTTGTCGGGACAAATGAACACTGAAGCTTTCTTT. The encoded protein is CASSLSGQMNTEAFF.

This clonotype has just a few counts. The chain has TRBV20-1 and TRBJ2-2, with TRBD2 identical over 10 bases. The CDR3 runs 16 residues. J gave up 7 bases and V 6 bases, and 14 bases lay outside the gene matches. CDR1 is DFQATT, CDR2 SNEGSKA, per germline (reference sequence). This CDR3 is CSASHPSGGIYGELFF. Here the CDR3 DNA reads TGCAGTGCCTCCCACCCTAGCGGGGGTATTTACGGGGAGCTGTTTTTT.

This clonotype was counted only a few times. The J gene is TRBJ2-7, the V gene TRBV3-1; D call uncertain. The CDR3 contains 14 residues. Germline values: CDR1 LGHDT, CDR2 YNNKEL (reference sequence). Trimming took 4 bases from V and 3 from J, leaving 13 bases between them. The CDR3 DNA is TGTGCCAGCAGCCCAAACTACCTTCTCTACGAGCAGTACTTC. Residues: CASSPNYLLYEQYF.

This clonotype was seen ten or more times. The V and J genes are TRBV28 and TRBJ2-7, with a weak D call TRBD2 (5 bases). V lost 6 bases and J 0 bases, leaving 18 bases between the germline ends. CDR3 length: 16 amino acids. CDR1 is MDHEN and CDR2 is SYDVKM in the germline V gene. CDR3 sequence: CASSPPAGSASYEQYF. DNA for the CDR3: TGTGCCAGCAGCCCCCCCGCTGGTAGCGCCTCCTACGAGCAGTACTTC.

The table lists this clonotype with a few counts. The limits of the CDR3 on the DNA are not certain, so only TCRdb's listed CDR3 is given. The genes are TRBV27 and TRBJ1-6; the table's D gene call, TRBD1, was not cross checked with the DNA. The CDR3 is 16 amino acids long, termini counted. Germline V gene sequence: CDR1 MNHEY, CDR2 SMNVEV (reference sequence). CDR3 loop: CASSASWGTGISPPHF.

This clonotype was counted at least ten times. The chain carries TRBV12-3 or TRBV12-4 and TRBJ2-7, with 8 nucleotides matching TRBD1. The CDR3 runs 17 residues. Trimming at V came to 4 bases and at J to 3 bases, leaving 14 bases not matched to a gene. CDR3 residues: CASSWELGQGGHYEQYF. The CDR3 DNA reads as TGTGCCAGCAGTTGGGAACTTGGACAGGGAGGCCACTACGAGCAGTACTTC.

In this sample, this clonotype turned up once. The germline gene is not matched at one end of the junction; a read error may be the cause. V is TRBV11-1 and J is TRBJ2-3; 7 bases line up with TRBD1. This CDR3 comprises 15 residues. Germline V CDR1 and CDR2: SGHAT, FQDESV (reference sequence). The CDR3 coding sequence is TGTGCCAGCAGCTATGGACGAGGGGGCACAGATGCGCAGTATTTT. It encodes CASSYGRGGTDAQYF.

With regard to this clonotype: This may be a read error: a much more frequent sequence differs by one nucleotide. The rearrangement links TRBV6-2 or TRBV6-3 to TRBJ1-5; D gene unclear. The CDR3 runs to 15 residues. Germline V gene data show CDR1 as MNHEY and CDR2 as SVGEGT. CDR3 sequence: CAGRGWEVTNQPQHF. CDR3 nucleotide sequence: TGTGCCGGCAGAGGGTGGGAGGTAACCAATCAGCCCCAGCATTTT.

In this sample, this clonotype turned up once. CDR3 region: CASRSGPGGRTDTQYF. The CDR3 DNA is TGTGCCAGCAGGTCGGGACCCGGCGGGCGCACAGATACGCAGTATTTT. V is TRBV7-9 and J is TRBJ2-3; tentatively, D is TRBD1 or TRBD2 (5 bases each). V was clipped by 6 bases and J by 1 base, with 17 bases between them. Germline values: CDR1 SEHNR, CDR2 FQNEAQ (reference sequence). This CDR3 has 16 residues.

This clonotype has at least ten counts. The chain links TRBV11-2 to TRBJ2-1; D is uncertain. In germline, CDR1 is SGHAT, CDR2 FQNNGV. The CDR3 runs to 12 residues. Trimming removed 2 bases at V and 12 bases at J, with 11 bases between. CDR3: CASSLQPWGQFF. CDR3 DNA sequence: TGTGCCAGCAGCTTACAGCCGTGGGGGCAGTTCTTC. Combining the CDR3 with reference TRBV11-2 and TRBJ2-1 gives the whole variable domain EAGVAQSPRYKIIEKRQSVAFWCNPISGHATLYWYQQILGQGPKLLIQFQNNGVVDDSQLPKDRFSAERLKGVDSTLKIQPAKLEDSAVYLCASSLQPWGQFFGPGTRLTVL.

The chain uses TRBV19 and TRBJ2-7, with 10 bases identical to TRBD1. The CDR3 covers 12 residues. With V trimmed by 7 bases and J by 5 bases, 2 bases remained unmatched. Germline CDR1 and CDR2: LNHDA and SQIVND (reference sequence). The DNA for the CDR3 is TGTGCCAGTATCGGACAGGGGGACGAGCAGTACTTC. Translation: CASIGQGDEQYF.

The J gene is TRBJ2-2, the V gene TRBV27; unclear D gene. Trimming left V 5 bases short and J 0 bases short, with 10 bases between. The germline V gene has CDR1 MNHEY and CDR2 SMNVEV (reference sequence). The CDR3 is made up of 15 amino acids. In nucleotides, the CDR3 is TGTGCCAGCAGTGTCGACGGACCGAACACCGGGGAGCTGTTTTTT. Amino acid sequence: CASSVDGPNTGELFF.

This clonotype showed up many times. The V call is TRBV6-2 or TRBV6-3, the J call TRBJ2-7, with D possibly matching TRBD1 (6 bases). The CDR3 contains 14 residues. Germline V gives CDR1 MNHEY, CDR2 SVGEGT. Trimming removed 2 bases at V and 5 bases at J, with 13 bases between. This CDR3 reads CASSYGDRWDEQYF. In DNA, the CDR3 is TGTGCCAGCAGTTACGGAGACAGGTGGGACGAGCAGTACTTC.

This clonotype has ten or more counts. V usage is TRBV6-1 and J usage is TRBJ2-7, with D perhaps being TRBD1 or TRBD2 (5 bases each). Trimming took 6 bases from V and 1 from J, leaving 10 bases between them. Germline V lookup: CDR1 MNHNS, CDR2 SASEGT. The CDR3 runs to 13 residues. The CDR3 DNA reads as TGTGCCAGCAGGAGGGGACGGTCCTACGAGCAGTACTTC. This gives the protein CASRRGRSYEQYF.

The gene calls are TRBV18 and TRBJ1-2, with 9 bases fitting TRBD1. CDR1 and CDR2 from the germline V gene are KGHSH and LQKENI. The CDR3 extends over 16 amino acids. V was pared by 8 bases and J by 7 bases, with 17 bases of the junction left unmatched. The CDR3 is CASHTDRDRENGGYTF. The CDR3 bases are TGTGCCAGCCATACCGACCGGGACAGGGAAAACGGTGGCTACACCTTC. Looking up the rest from reference TRBV18 and TRBJ1-2 gives the full variable domain: NAGVMQNPRHLVRRRGQEARLRCSPMKGHSHVYWYRQLPEEGLKFMVYLQKENIIDESGMPKERFSAEFPKEGPSILRIQQVVRGDSAAYFCASHTDRDRENGGYTFGSGTRLTVV.

This clonotype was detected ten times or more. J is TRBJ1-1 and V is TRBV28; 8 nucleotides align to TRBD1. Trimming took 10 bases from V and 11 from J; bases not matched to a gene: 33. The germline gives CDR1 MDHEN, CDR2 SYDVKM. CDR3 length: 19 residues. CDR3 coding DNA: TGTGCCACTCAACATGCGGGCAGGGGGCCGCAATTCGTGGGCACTGGGGCTTTCTTT. Amino acids: CATQHAGRGPQFVGTGAFF.

This chain links TRBV5-4 with TRBJ2-7, with D possibly being TRBD1 or TRBD2 (6 bases each). This CDR3 contains 14 residues. Looked up from germline, CDR1 is SGHNT and CDR2 is YYREEE (reference sequence). V dropped 0 bases and J dropped 4 bases, with 11 bases sitting between them. CDR3 in amino acids: CASSLEGGYYEQYF. CDR3 DNA sequence: TGTGCCAGCAGCTTGGAGGGGGGCTATTACGAGCAGTACTTC.

The rearrangement uses TRBV20-1 and TRBJ2-7; possible D gene TRBD2, 6 bases. The germline CDR1 and CDR2 sequences are DFQATT and SNEGSKA (reference sequence). Trimming removed 5 bases from V and 0 bases from J, with 11 bases in between. The CDR3 loop spans 13 amino acids. CDR3 in amino acids: CSAFHGSSYEQYF. The CDR3 nucleotides are TGCAGTGCTTTCCACGGGAGCTCCTACGAGCAGTACTTC.